This TCR beta chain appears in the sequencing data of a study of blood T cell repertoires in COVID-19. At the level of the study: COVID-19 samples collected from the United States, Italy and Spain covered acute and convalescent phases. PBMCs, B-cell-depleted T cells, or T cells were the source of the cDNA or gDNA that made up the material.

In the authors' workflow: Quantification of nucleated cells was approximated via reference gene primer amplification. Generated by immunoSEQ multiplex PCR, the TCRdb table keeps only in-frame clones and is missing some. V and J calls and clone size are given by that table; D and trimming were obtained from the DNA. In the table there are about 140,000 clones, 80% to 85% of which are singletons. The CDR3 runs 15 residues. Per the germline V gene, CDR1 is SGHRS and CDR2 is YFSETQ. Losses at the gene ends were 4 bases for V and 4 bases for J; bases not matched to a gene: 8. The TCR comes from a woman over 75 with acute or convalescent COVID-19. What was sequenced was peripheral blood. The rearrangement uses TRBV5-1 and TRBJ2-1; 7 positions agree with TRBD1. The CDR3 DNA follows: TGCGCCAGCAGCCCTGAGGGGGCAACATACAATGAGCAGTTCTTC. Amino acid sequence: CASSPEGATYNEQFF.